Following are 14 T cell receptor beta chains from one sample sequenced in a study of T cell responses to AZD1222 COVID-19 vaccine. Only in-frame clones appear in the TCRdb table, and some are missing; sequencing was by immunoSEQ multiplex PCR. The table has some 140,000 clones, about 87% seen once; the top ten hold just over 5.5%. The sequencing here drew on peripheral blood, taken on day 0 of AZD1222 vaccination. Receptor source: an adult in good health.

This clone was seen just once. The chain is built from TRBV29-1 and TRBJ2-2; 9 bases line up with TRBD2. V lost 3 bases and J lost 1; bases outside the gene matches: 3. The CDR3 totals 15 residues. The germline V gene has CDR1 SQVTM and CDR2 ANQGSEA. This chain's CDR3 is CSVEETSGNTGELFF. In nucleotides, the CDR3 is TGCAGCGTTGAGGAGACTAGCGGGAACACCGGGGAGCTGTTTTTT.

The chain is built from TRBV5-6 and TRBJ1-1; tentative D call: TRBD1 (5 bases). Trimming took 1 base from V and 8 from J, leaving 24 bases between them. Germline loops: CDR1 SGHDT, CDR2 YYEEEE. This CDR3 is 17 amino acids long. The CDR3 coding sequence is TGTGCCAGCAGCTTGCGGTACCGGGACCTCGAGGGAGCGGAAGCTTTCTTT. Its translation is CASSLRYRDLEGAEAFF. Filled out from reference TRBV5-6 and TRBJ1-1, the complete variable domain reads DAGVTQSPTHLIKTRGQQVTLRCSPKSGHDTVSWYQQALGQGPQFIFQYYEEEERQRGNFPDRFSGHQFPNYSSELNVNALLLGDSALYLCASSLRYRDLEGAEAFFGQGTRLTVV.

The chain has TRBV28 and TRBJ1-3; D is possibly TRBD1 (5 bases). The CDR3 consists of 16 residues. Germline V gene lookup returns CDR1 MDHEN and CDR2 SYDVKM. V gave up 6 bases and J gave up 0 bases, with 15 bases separating them. The CDR3 DNA reads as TGTGCCAGCAGCTTGGGACGGACTCCCTCTGGAAACACCATATATTTT. Translating it yields CASSLGRTPSGNTIYF. Drawing the rest from reference TRBV28 and TRBJ1-3, the complete variable domain is DVKVTQSSRYLVKRTGEKVFLECVQDMDHENMFWYRQDPGLGLRLIYFSYDVKMKEKGDIPEGYSVSREKKERFSLILESASTNQTSMYLCASSLGRTPSGNTIYFGEGSWLTVV.

The rearrangement joins TRBV5-1 to TRBJ2-5; D is tentatively TRBD1 or TRBD2 (5 bases each). This CDR3 contains 15 residues. Looked up from germline, CDR1 is SGHRS and CDR2 is YFSETQ. V was shortened by 6 bases and J by 4 bases, with 19 bases between the two germline ends. This CDR3 is CASTLRGTGGETQYF. The CDR3 DNA reads as TGCGCCAGCACCCTCCGGGGCACGGGTGGAGAGACCCAGTACTTC.

The chain couples TRBV28 to TRBJ2-7; 8 bases fit TRBD2. V was clipped by 3 bases and J by 0 bases; unmatched bases: 10. Germline V gives CDR1 MDHEN, CDR2 SYDVKM. This CDR3 is built from 17 residues. The CDR3 reads CASSFKIGRGDSYEQYF. The CDR3 DNA reads TGTGCCAGCAGTTTTAAGATAGGGCGGGGGGACTCCTACGAGCAGTACTTC.

V usage is TRBV27 and J usage is TRBJ2-5, with D possibly being TRBD1 or TRBD2 (5 bases each). The V end was cut by 6 bases, the J end by 5 bases, with 13 bases between. CDR1 is MNHEY and CDR2 is SMNVEV in the germline V gene (reference sequence). This CDR3 comprises 13 residues. CDR3 coding DNA: TGTGCCAGCAGCCCGGACTGGGGGGAGACCCAGTACTTC. The encoded protein is CASSPDWGETQYF.

The CDR3 bases are TGCGCCAGCAGGAGGGGGGATACGCAGTATTTT. Protein sequence: CASRRGDTQYF. The genes are TRBV10-2 and TRBJ2-3, with D perhaps matching TRBD1 (6 bases). V was pared by 6 bases and J by 6 bases, with 7 bases between. Germline V CDR1 and CDR2: WSHSY, SAAADI. The CDR3 loop spans 11 amino acids.

This chain connects TRBV4-1 to TRBJ1-4; D ambiguous. The CDR3 covers 18 residues. Trimming removed 4 bases at V and 0 bases at J, with 18 bases between. Per germline, CDR1 MGHRA and CDR2 YSYEKL. The CDR3 DNA sequence: TGCGCCAGCAGCCGAAAAACCCCTGAAAGTTCAACTAATGAAAAACTGTTTTTT. It yields the protein CASSRKTPESSTNEKLFF.

This chain connects TRBV2 to TRBJ1-1; no firm D call. The CDR3 is 13 residues long. Trimming stripped 2 bases from V and 8 bases from J, with 12 bases between. Germline CDR1 SNHLY, CDR2 FYNNEI. CDR3 sequence: CASSEFGRTEAFF. CDR3 DNA: TGTGCCAGCAGTGAATTCGGTCGCACGGAAGCTTTCTTT. Filled out from reference TRBV2 and TRBJ1-1, the complete variable domain reads EPEVTQTPSHQVTQMGQEVILRCVPISNHLYFYWYRQILGQKVEFLVSFYNNEISEKSEIFDDQFSVERPDGSNFTLKIRSTKLEDSAMYFCASSEFGRTEAFFGQGTRLTVV.

The chain recombines TRBV2 with TRBJ2-7, with 8 bases lining up with TRBD2. The germline CDR1 and CDR2 sequences are SNHLY and FYNNEI. The CDR3 contains 12 residues. Trimming took 10 bases from V and 2 from J; bases not matched to a gene: 4. The CDR3 coding sequence is TGTGCCACGACGGGGGGGCCCTACGAGCAGTACTTC. This encodes CATTGGPYEQYF.

The chain uses TRBV6-5 and TRBJ2-7; maybe TRBD1 (6 bases). V gave up 5 bases and J gave up 2 bases, with 10 bases separating them. The germline gives CDR1 MNHEY, CDR2 SVGAGI. The CDR3 loop spans 13 amino acids. The CDR3 loop is CASSTRQAYEQYF. Written as DNA, the CDR3 is TGTGCCAGCAGTACAAGACAGGCCTACGAGCAGTACTTC.

CDR3 DNA: TGTGCCAGCAGTTACCCAGAGGGCCTGAGGAACACTGAAGCTTTCTTT. This sequence encodes CASSYPEGLRNTEAFF. The rearrangement uses TRBV6-7 and TRBJ1-1; no reliable D call. TRBV6-7 is an ORF; its function is uncertain. Trimming pared 2 bases from V and 1 base from J, leaving 14 bases between. CDR3 size: 16 residues.

This clone was found once. The chain carries TRBV27 and TRBJ1-2; 7 nucleotides agree with TRBD1. Trimming removed 4 bases from V and 4 bases from J; junction bases left unmatched: 6. CDR1 and CDR2 from the germline V gene are MNHEY and SMNVEV (reference sequence). CDR3 length equals 14 residues. The CDR3 here is CASSYRGGSYGYTF. CDR3 nucleotides: TGTGCCAGCAGTTACAGGGGTGGCAGCTATGGCTACACCTTC.

In its sample, this clone was seen a few times. The chain joins TRBV29-1 to TRBJ2-1; D ambiguous. The CDR3 is 17 residues long. Germline CDR1 is SQVTM and CDR2 is ANQGSEA. The V gene lost 0 bases and the J gene lost 0 bases, with 15 bases spanning the gap. The CDR3 region is CSVEDTPDISSYNEQFF. As DNA, the CDR3 is TGCAGCGTTGAAGATACCCCTGATATTAGCTCCTACAATGAGCAGTTCTTC.